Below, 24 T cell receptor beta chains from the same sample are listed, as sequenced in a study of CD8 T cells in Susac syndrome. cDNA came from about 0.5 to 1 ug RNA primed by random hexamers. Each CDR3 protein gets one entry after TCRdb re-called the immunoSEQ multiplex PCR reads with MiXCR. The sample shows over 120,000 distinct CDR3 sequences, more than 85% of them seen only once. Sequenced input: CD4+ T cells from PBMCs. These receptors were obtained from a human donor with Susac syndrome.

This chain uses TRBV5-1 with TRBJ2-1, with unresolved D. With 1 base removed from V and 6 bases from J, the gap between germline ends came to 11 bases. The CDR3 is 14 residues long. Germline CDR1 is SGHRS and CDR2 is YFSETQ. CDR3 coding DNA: TGCGCCAGCAGCTTGAGCCAGTGGAGCAATGAGCAGTTCTTC. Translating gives CASSLSQWSNEQFF.

The DNA for the CDR3 is TGTGCCAGCAGTTACTCCCGGCAGGGCCCCCTCCACTTT. This codes for CASSYSRQGPLHF. The chain combines TRBV6-5 with TRBJ1-6; D is possibly TRBD1 (5 bases). Trimming stripped 0 bases from V and 13 bases from J, with 10 bases between. The germline V gene encodes CDR1 MNHEY and CDR2 SVGAGI. This CDR3 comprises 13 residues.

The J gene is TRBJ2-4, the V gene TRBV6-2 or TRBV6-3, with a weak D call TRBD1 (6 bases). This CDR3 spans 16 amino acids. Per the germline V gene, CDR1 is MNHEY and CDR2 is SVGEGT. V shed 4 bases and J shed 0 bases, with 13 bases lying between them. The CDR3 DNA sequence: TGTGCCAGCAGTTTCAGGGGACAACTAGCCAAAAACATTCAGTACTTC. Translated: CASSFRGQLAKNIQYF.

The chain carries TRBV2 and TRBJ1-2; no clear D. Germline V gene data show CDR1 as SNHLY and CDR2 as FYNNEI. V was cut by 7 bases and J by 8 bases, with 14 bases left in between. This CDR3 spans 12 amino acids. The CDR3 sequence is CASTREQGGYTF. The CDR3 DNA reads TGTGCCAGCACCCGGGAGCAAGGAGGCTACACCTTC.

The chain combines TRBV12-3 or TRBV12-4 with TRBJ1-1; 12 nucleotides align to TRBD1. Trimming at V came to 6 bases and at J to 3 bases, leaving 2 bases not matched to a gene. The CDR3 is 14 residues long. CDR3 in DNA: TGTGCCAGCAGGCGGGACAGGGGGCACACTGAAGCTTTCTTT. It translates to CASRRDRGHTEAFF.

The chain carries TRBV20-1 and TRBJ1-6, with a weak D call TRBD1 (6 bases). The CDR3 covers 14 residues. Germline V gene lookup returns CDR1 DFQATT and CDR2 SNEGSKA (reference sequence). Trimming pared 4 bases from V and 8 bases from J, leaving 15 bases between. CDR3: CSATLGQPDSPLHF. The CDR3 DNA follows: TGCAGTGCTACCCTCGGACAGCCCGATTCACCCCTCCACTTT.

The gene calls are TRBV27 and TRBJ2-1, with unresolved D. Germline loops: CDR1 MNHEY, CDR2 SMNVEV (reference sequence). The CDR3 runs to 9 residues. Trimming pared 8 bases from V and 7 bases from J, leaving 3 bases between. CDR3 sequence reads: CASSNEQFF. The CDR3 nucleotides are TGTGCCAGCTCTAATGAGCAGTTCTTC.

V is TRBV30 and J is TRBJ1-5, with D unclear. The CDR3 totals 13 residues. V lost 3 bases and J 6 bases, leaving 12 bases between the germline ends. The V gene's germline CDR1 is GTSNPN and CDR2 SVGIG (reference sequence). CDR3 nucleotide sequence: TGTGCCTGGAGCATCCCCCCAGGTCAGCCCCAGCATTTT. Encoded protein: CAWSIPPGQPQHF.

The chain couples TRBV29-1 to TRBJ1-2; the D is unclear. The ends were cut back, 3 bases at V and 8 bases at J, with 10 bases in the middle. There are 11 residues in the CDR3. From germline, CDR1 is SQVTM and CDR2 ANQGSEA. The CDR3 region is CSVDGVNGYTF. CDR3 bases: TGCAGCGTTGATGGGGTGAACGGCTACACCTTC.

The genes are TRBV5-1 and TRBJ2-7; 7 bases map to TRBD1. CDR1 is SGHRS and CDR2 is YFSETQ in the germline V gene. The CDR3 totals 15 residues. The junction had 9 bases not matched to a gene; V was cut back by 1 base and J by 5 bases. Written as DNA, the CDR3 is TGCGCCAGCAGCTTGCTGGGACAGCTGACCCACGAGCAGTACTTC. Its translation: CASSLLGQLTHEQYF. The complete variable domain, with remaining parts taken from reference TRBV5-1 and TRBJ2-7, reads KAGVTQTPRYLIKTRGQQVTLSCSPISGHRSVSWYQQTPGQGLQFLFEYFSETQRNKGNFPGRFSGRQFSNSRSEMNVSTLELGDSALYLCASSLLGQLTHEQYFGPGTRLTVT.

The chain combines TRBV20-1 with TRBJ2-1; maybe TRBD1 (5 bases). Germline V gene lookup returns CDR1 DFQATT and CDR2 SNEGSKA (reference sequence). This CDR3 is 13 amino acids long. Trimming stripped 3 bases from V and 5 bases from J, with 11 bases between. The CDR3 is CSASPDTNNEQFF. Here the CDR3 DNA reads TGCAGTGCTAGTCCGGACACCAACAATGAGCAGTTCTTC.

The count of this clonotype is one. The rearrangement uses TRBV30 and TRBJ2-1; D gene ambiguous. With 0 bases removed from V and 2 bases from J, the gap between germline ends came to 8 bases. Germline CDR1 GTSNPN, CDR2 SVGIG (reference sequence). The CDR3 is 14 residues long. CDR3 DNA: TGTGCCTGGAGTGTAGGGATCCCCTACAATGAGCAGTTCTTC. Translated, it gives CAWSVGIPYNEQFF.

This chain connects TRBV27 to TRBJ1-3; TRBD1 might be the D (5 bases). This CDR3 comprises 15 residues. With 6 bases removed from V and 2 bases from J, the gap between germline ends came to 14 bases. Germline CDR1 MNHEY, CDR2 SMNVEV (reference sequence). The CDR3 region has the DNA TGTGCCAGCAGCGACTTGGGGGAGCCTGGAAACACCATATATTTT. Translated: CASSDLGEPGNTIYF.

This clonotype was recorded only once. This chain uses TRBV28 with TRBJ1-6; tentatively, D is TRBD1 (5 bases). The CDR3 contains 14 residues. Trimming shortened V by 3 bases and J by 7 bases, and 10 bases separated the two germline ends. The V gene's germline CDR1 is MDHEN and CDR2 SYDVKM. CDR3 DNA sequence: TGTGCCAGCAGTTTTGGAGGGGACAATTCACCCCTCCACTTT. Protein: CASSFGGDNSPLHF.

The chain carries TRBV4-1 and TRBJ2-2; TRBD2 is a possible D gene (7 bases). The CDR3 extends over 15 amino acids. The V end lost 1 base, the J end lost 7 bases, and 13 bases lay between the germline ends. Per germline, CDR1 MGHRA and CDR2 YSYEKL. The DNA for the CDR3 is TGCGCCAGCAGCCAAGGCGGGGGCCGTGTCGGGGAGCTGTTTTTT. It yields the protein CASSQGGGRVGELFF.

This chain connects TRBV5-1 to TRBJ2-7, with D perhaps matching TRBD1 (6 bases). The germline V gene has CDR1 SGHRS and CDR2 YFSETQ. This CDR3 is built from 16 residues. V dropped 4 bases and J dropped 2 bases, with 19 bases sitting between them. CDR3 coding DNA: TGCGCCAGCAGCGAGGCTATCACAGGGCCCCCCTACGAGCAGTACTTC. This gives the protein CASSEAITGPPYEQYF.

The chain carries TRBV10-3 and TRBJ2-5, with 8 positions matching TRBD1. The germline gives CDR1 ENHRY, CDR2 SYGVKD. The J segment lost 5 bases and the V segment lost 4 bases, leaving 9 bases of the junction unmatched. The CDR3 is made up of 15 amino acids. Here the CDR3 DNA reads TGTGCCATCAGTGCGGGCAGGGGGCAGGAGGAGACCCAGTACTTC. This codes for CAISAGRGQEETQYF.

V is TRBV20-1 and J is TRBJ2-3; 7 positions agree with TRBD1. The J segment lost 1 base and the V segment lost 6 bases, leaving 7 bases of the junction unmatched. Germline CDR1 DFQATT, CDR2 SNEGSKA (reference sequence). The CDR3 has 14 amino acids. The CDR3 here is CSALLTGGTDTQYF. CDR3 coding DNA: TGCAGTGCACTACTCACAGGGGGCACAGATACGCAGTATTTT.

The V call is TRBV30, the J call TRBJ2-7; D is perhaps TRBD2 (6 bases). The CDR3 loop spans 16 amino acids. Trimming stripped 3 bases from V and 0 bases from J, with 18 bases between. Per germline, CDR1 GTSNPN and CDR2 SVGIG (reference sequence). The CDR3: CAWRGPGGKSSYEQYF. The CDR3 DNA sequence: TGTGCCTGGAGGGGCCCCGGCGGGAAAAGCTCCTACGAGCAGTACTTC.

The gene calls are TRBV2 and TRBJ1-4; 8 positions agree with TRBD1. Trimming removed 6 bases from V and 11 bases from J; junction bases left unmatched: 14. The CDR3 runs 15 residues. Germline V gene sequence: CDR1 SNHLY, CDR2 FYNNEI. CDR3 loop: CASRPDRVGVKKLFF. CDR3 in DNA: TGTGCCAGCAGGCCGGACAGGGTCGGTGTGAAGAAACTGTTTTTT.

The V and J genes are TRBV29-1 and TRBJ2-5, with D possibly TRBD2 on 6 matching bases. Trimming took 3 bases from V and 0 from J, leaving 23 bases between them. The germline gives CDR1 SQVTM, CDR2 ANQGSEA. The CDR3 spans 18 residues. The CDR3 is CSVEVGQGKGGYQETQYF. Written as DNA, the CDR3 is TGCAGCGTTGAGGTCGGTCAGGGTAAAGGAGGGTACCAAGAGACCCAGTACTTC. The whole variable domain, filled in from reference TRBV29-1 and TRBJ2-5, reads SAVISQKPSRDICQRGTSLTIQCQVDSQVTMMFWYRQQPGQSLTLIATANQGSEATYESGFVIDKFPISRPNLTFSTLTVSNMSPEDSSIYLCSVEVGQGKGGYQETQYFGPGTRLLVL.

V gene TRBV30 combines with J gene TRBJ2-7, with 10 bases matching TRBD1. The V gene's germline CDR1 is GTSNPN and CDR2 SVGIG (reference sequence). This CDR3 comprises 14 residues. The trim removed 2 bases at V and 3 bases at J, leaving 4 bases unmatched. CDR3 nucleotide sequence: TGTGCCTGGAGTCGGACAGGGGGTATCTACGAGCAGTACTTC. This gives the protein CAWSRTGGIYEQYF. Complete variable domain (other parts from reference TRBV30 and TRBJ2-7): SQTIHQWPATLVQPVGSPLSLECTVEGTSNPNLYWYRQAAGRGLQLLFYSVGIGQISSEVPQNLSASRPQDRQFILSSKKLLLSDSGFYLCAWSRTGGIYEQYFGPGTRLTVT.

CDR3 in amino acids: CATSRGDGYNSPLHF. For the CDR3, the DNA is TGTGCCACCAGCAGAGGGGACGGCTATAATTCACCCCTCCACTTT. The rearrangement joins TRBV15 to TRBJ1-6; D might be TRBD1 (5 bases). The CDR3 totals 15 residues. The germline V and J ends were trimmed by 1 base and 3 bases, with 7 bases remaining between them. CDR1 LNHNV and CDR2 YYDKDF come from the germline V gene (reference sequence).

The CDR3 loop is CASSLGPYRDSSYEQYF. As DNA, the CDR3 is TGCGCCAGCAGCTTGGGACCCTACCGGGACTCCTCCTACGAGCAGTACTTC. The rearrangement joins TRBV5-1 to TRBJ2-7, with D possibly matching TRBD2 (6 bases). Deletions cut 0 bases from V and 0 bases from J, with 16 bases between. Germline V CDR1 and CDR2: SGHRS, YFSETQ. The CDR3 sequence is 17 residues long.